The following is a T cell receptor (beta chain) sequence with its context. Its antigen is still unknown. The CDR3 is made up of 14 amino acids. Germline loops: CDR1 SGHRS, CDR2 YFSETQ. V shed 7 bases and J shed 4 bases, with 18 bases lying between them. In replicate PCRs of sorted subsets, roughly 200 ng DNA, approximately 28,000 T cell genomes, was used. Sequencing was performed with immunoSEQ multiplex PCR; in TCRdb, only in-frame clones are kept and a portion is missing. Here the sample spans about 110,000 clones, around 65% being singletons. The data derive from a study of shared clonotypes between healthy human individuals. Study-wide results and limits: Richness estimates generally favored naive over memory subsets.

Sequencing input: memory CD8+ T cells sorted from blood. The subset was: CD45RO+ cells pooled with CCR7-negative TemRA cells. The TCR comes from a woman in her 30s in good health. The chain is built from TRBV5-1 and TRBJ2-7; D perhaps matches TRBD1 (5 bases). CDR3 coding DNA: TGCGCCAGCCGCAAGAAGGGGAAGTTGTACGAGCAGTACTTC. This gives the protein CASRKKGKLYEQYF.